This T cell receptor beta chain was profiled in a study of T cells after yellow fever vaccination. Whole-study results and caveats: Researchers cautioned that FACS-sorted repertoires could harbor abundant clonotypes contaminating from the bulk population.

TCRdb independently ran MiXCR on the 5' RACE reads; one entry per CDR3 protein. The sample lists roughly 300,000 distinct CDR3 sequences, 7% to 9% occurring once. CDR3 length: 8 amino acids. Germline-derived CDR1 and CDR2 are DFQATT and SNEGSKA (reference sequence). V was clipped by 6 bases and J by 8 bases, with 4 bases between them. As for this clonotype: The antigen is unknown.

The TCR originated in a man aged 18 to 29 who received the YFV17D yellow fever vaccine. V usage is TRBV20-1 and J usage is TRBJ1-2; D not resolved. Sequenced material: PBMCs, taken around 45 days after the first yellow fever vaccination. CDR3 amino acids: CSALGYTF. The CDR3 nucleotides are TGCAGTGCCTTGGGCTACACCTTC.